This TCR beta chain was captured in a study of vaccination effects on CD4 cells after COVID-19. Across the whole study: All study participants received two doses of BNT162b2 or mRNA-1273 vaccine.

Concerning this clone itself: The antigen is undetermined.

The table came from immunoSEQ multiplex PCR; TCRdb's copy has only in-frame clones and leaves some out. The sample comprises tens of thousands of clones, 81% of which are singletons, and over 2% rests with the top ten. V dropped 4 bases and J dropped 8 bases, with 18 bases sitting between them. Germline assignment: CDR1 SGHRS and CDR2 YFSETQ. The CDR3 runs 15 residues. After expansion with viral peptide pools in the ViraFEST assay, antigen-specific CD4+ T cells were sequenced. Isolation of CD4+ T cells took place after less than twelve days of culture. Previously uninfected by SARS-CoV-2, the vaccine recipients also showed negative nucleocapsid antibodies. Two million PBMC per well received approximately 10 IU/ml IL-2 and around 11 ug/ml peptides in culture.

This rearrangement joins TRBV5-1 to TRBJ1-4, with D possibly TRBD1 on 6 matching bases. The source of this sequence is a human donor who received a COVID-19 vaccine. Sequenced material: CD4+ T cells from PBMCs cultured with HCoV-229E spike peptides, taken before COVID-19 vaccination. The CDR3 sequence: CASSPRGAHGEKLFF. In nucleotides, the CDR3 is TGCGCCAGCAGCCCGCGGGGGGCCCATGGAGAAAAACTGTTTTTT.